Listed below are T cell receptor beta chains from one sample, sequenced in a study of blood T cell repertoires in COVID-19. Only in-frame clones appear in the TCRdb table, and some are missing; sequencing was by immunoSEQ multiplex PCR. This sample carries more than 450,000 clones, approximately 86% of them seen once, and the ten largest clones take approximately 0.7%. Sample: PBMCs or T cells enriched from blood (not recorded which). The receptors come from a woman aged 18-35 years who had recovered from COVID-19. CDR3s include the opening cysteine and the closing phenylalanine or tryptophan. Each record gives: V gene, clone size, D gene, J gene, CDR3 protein, CDR3 DNA. The D gene is left open where the match is weak. Not all rows give a size; the values are once, few, many and, for expanded clones, a class.

>TRBV5-1|few|TRBD1|TRBJ1-3
CASSTETGSGNTIYF
TGCGCCAGCAGCACCGAGACAGGGTCAGGAAACACCATATATTTT
>TRBV5-4|NA|NA|TRBJ1-1
CASSPSVLNTEAFF
TGTGCCAGCAGCCCTTCTGTTCTGAACACTGAAGCTTTCTTT
>TRBV30|once|NA|TRBJ1-5
CARTDGGGRNQPQHF
TGTGCCCGTACGGACGGGGGGGGAAGGAATCAGCCCCAGCATTTT
>TRBV18|once|TRBD1|TRBJ1-2
CASSPDRGYGYTF
TGTGCCAGCTCACCCGACAGGGGTTATGGCTACACCTTC
>TRBV30|NA|NA|TRBJ1-5
CAWSHREADQPQHF
TGTGCCTGGAGCCACAGGGAAGCGGATCAGCCCCAGCATTTT
>TRBV11-2|NA|NA|TRBJ1-6
CASSSLRGGPNSPLHF
TGTGCCAGCAGCTCCCTACGGGGGGGGCCTAATTCACCCCTCCACTTT
>TRBV19|few|NA|TRBJ2-3
CASSPGSTDTQYF
TGTGCCAGTAGTCCAGGTAGCACAGATACGCAGTATTTT
>TRBV20-1|NA|NA|TRBJ1-2
CSASNRALNYGYTF
TGCAGTGCTAGTAACAGGGCTCTTAACTATGGCTACACCTTC
>TRBV19|NA|NA|TRBJ1-2
CASSILNRPGGYTF
TGTGCCAGTAGTATTCTTAATCGCCCGGGAGGCTACACCTTC
>TRBV5-1|NA|NA|TRBJ1-2
CASSLGATYGYTF
TGCGCCAGCAGCTTGGGTGCCACTTATGGCTACACCTTC
>TRBV5-4|NA|TRBD2|TRBJ2-5
CASSLSGAGETQYF
TGTGCCAGCAGCTTAAGCGGGGCGGGAGAGACCCAGTACTTC
>TRBV5-1|NA|NA|TRBJ2-5
CASSLVVSGKETQYF
TGCGCCAGCAGCTTGGTCGTATCGGGGAAAGAGACCCAGTACTTC
>TRBV7-9|NA|NA|TRBJ1-1
CASSSYRSTMNTEAFF
TGTGCCAGCAGCTCCTACAGGAGCACGATGAACACTGAAGCTTTCTTT
>TRBV28|NA|NA|TRBJ1-5
CASSPPTGHSNQPQHF
TGTGCCAGCAGCCCACCTACAGGGCACTCAAATCAGCCCCAGCATTTT
>TRBV7-3|NA|TRBD1|TRBJ1-4
CASSKQGKANEKLFF
TGTGCCAGCAGCAAACAGGGGAAGGCTAATGAAAAACTGTTTTTT
>TRBV7-3|NA|TRBD1|TRBJ1-3
CASSLEGAADGNTIYF
TGTGCCAGCAGCTTAGAGGGGGCAGCCGATGGAAACACCATATATTTT
>TRBV5-1|NA|NA|TRBJ2-1
CASSIQDNEQFF
TGCGCCAGCAGTATACAGGACAATGAGCAGTTCTTC
>TRBV6-5|NA|NA|TRBJ1-3
CASSYPTGPNRNTIYF
TGTGCCAGCAGTTACCCGACAGGCCCGAACAGGAACACCATATATTTT
>TRBV30|NA|NA|TRBJ2-5
CAWSPRGETQYF
TGTGCCTGGAGTCCCAGGGGAGAGACCCAGTACTTC
>TRBV6-6|NA|NA|TRBJ1-6
CASLGGGQSPLHF
TGTGCCAGCCTGGGAGGGGGTCAGTCACCCCTCCACTTT
>TRBV12-1|NA|NA|TRBJ1-6
CASSFWRTDAMGSPLHF
TGTGCCAGCAGCTTTTGGAGGACAGATGCCATGGGTTCACCCCTCCACTTT
>TRBV5-4|NA|NA|TRBJ1-5
CASSEGGVSNQPQHF
TGTGCCAGCAGCGAAGGCGGGGTAAGCAATCAGCCCCAGCATTTT
>TRBV2|NA|NA|TRBJ2-3
CASRLDRVGSSGTQYF
TGTGCCAGTAGATTAGACAGGGTCGGGAGTTCGGGTACGCAGTATTTT
>TRBV18|NA|NA|TRBJ1-1
CASSPVDKNTEAFF
TGTGCCAGCTCACCCGTGGACAAGAACACTGAAGCTTTCTTT
>TRBV2|NA|TRBD1|TRBJ1-5
CASTGQGSNQPQHF
TGTGCCAGCACCGGACAGGGGAGCAATCAGCCCCAGCATTTT